The 21 T cell receptor beta chains below come from one sample, sequenced in a study of T cell responses to AZD1222 COVID-19 vaccine (dated by TCRdb to the early 2020s). The time point label corresponds to: about 28 days (+/-7) after the second vaccine dose. The library was prepared using the immunoSEQ multiplex PCR assay. TCRdb mirrors the immuneACCESS table, restricted to in-frame sequences. Some clones are absent from its copies; in checked studies, under half trace to an unresolved V gene, and the reason for the others is unknown. The sample table records some 200,000 clones; roughly 91% of these occur just once. The biggest ten clones account for about 25% of the sample. The specimen was peripheral blood, collected 28 days after the second AZD1222 dose. Receptors were obtained from an adult who received the AZD1222 COVID-19 vaccine.

In the case of this clone: Sequence at one end of the junction differs from germline and may be a read error. The chain combines TRBV7-7 with TRBJ2-5; perhaps TRBD2 as D (7 bases). The germline V gene encodes CDR1 SSHAT and CDR2 FNYEAQ (reference sequence). CDR3 length equals 15 residues. CDR3 sequence (DNA): TGTGCTAGCAGCTTAGGGGGGGTCGTCAGCGAGACCCAGTACTTC. It yields the protein CASSLGGVVSETQYF.

This clone was picked up one time. V gene TRBV28 combines with J gene TRBJ2-1; 10 bases match TRBD1. The CDR3 runs 15 residues. Germline assignment: CDR1 MDHEN and CDR2 SYDVKM. Germline trimming cut 5 bases from V and 8 bases from J; bases unmatched to any gene: 9. CDR3 protein: CASSAGTGVHDEQFF. The CDR3, as DNA: TGTGCCAGCAGTGCCGGGACAGGGGTACATGATGAGCAGTTCTTC.

This clone is a singleton in its sample. The rearrangement joins TRBV28 to TRBJ2-1; possibly TRBD1 for D (5 bases). This CDR3 has 12 residues. Per germline, CDR1 MDHEN and CDR2 SYDVKM. Deletions cut 4 bases from V and 5 bases from J, with 6 bases between. In nucleotides, the CDR3 is TGTGCCAGCAGTTCACAGGACAATGAGCAGTTCTTC. Translated: CASSSQDNEQFF.

This chain links TRBV21-1 with TRBJ1-6; the tabulated D call, TRBD1, remains unverified against the DNA. TRBV21-1 is assigned pseudogene status. The CDR3 runs to 18 residues. The CDR3 bases are TGTGCCAGCAGCAACCCCGGGACAGGAGTAACATATAATTCACCCCTCCACTTT. This sequence encodes CASSNPGTGVTYNSPLHF.

The rearrangement uses TRBV4-3 and TRBJ2-7; D gene ambiguous. The CDR3 length is 18 residues. The V and J ends lost 0 bases and 0 bases respectively, with 18 bases between them. CDR1 is LGHNA and CDR2 is YSLEER in the germline V gene. CDR3 region: CASSQDLRSADLSYEQYF. The CDR3 DNA reads TGCGCCAGCAGCCAAGATTTGCGCAGTGCGGATCTCTCCTACGAGCAGTACTTC.

V and J are TRBV5-1 and TRBJ2-3; D unresolved. The V gene's germline CDR1 is SGHRS and CDR2 YFSETQ. Trimming cost V 1 base and J 0 bases, with 9 bases left between them. This CDR3 contains 15 residues. The CDR3 reads CASSLSHRSTDTQYF. The CDR3 DNA sequence: TGCGCCAGCAGCTTGAGCCACAGAAGCACAGATACGCAGTATTTT.

The gene calls are TRBV6-2 or TRBV6-3 and TRBJ2-4; 11 bases are a match to TRBD1. There are 16 residues in the CDR3. In germline, CDR1 is MNHEY, CDR2 SVGEGT. J was trimmed by 8 bases and V by 0 bases; bases with no gene match: 6. DNA for the CDR3: TGTGCCAGCAGTTACTCGACTTCGGGACAGGGGGACATTCAGTACTTC. Translation: CASSYSTSGQGDIQYF.

The chain is built from TRBV5-1 and TRBJ2-7; D possibly corresponds to TRBD1 (6 bases). The germline V gene encodes CDR1 SGHRS and CDR2 YFSETQ. V shed 4 bases and J shed 2 bases, with 13 bases lying between them. The CDR3 is made up of 14 amino acids. This CDR3 reads CASSVTGRAYEQYF. CDR3 bases: TGCGCCAGCAGCGTTACAGGGCGGGCCTACGAGCAGTACTTC.

The rearrangement uses TRBV19 and TRBJ2-1; the D gene could be TRBD1 or TRBD2 (6 bases each). Trimming shortened V by 8 bases and J by 5 bases, and 19 bases separated the two germline ends. The CDR3 has 15 residues. Looked up from germline, CDR1 is LNHDA and CDR2 is SQIVND (reference sequence). DNA of the CDR3: TGTGCCAGTGCTTGGGGGCGGAGGGTAGACAATGAGCAGTTCTTC. Amino acid sequence: CASAWGRRVDNEQFF.

CDR3 amino acids: CASSSDRDTEAFF. The CDR3 DNA is TGTGCCAGCAGCTCCGACAGGGATACTGAAGCTTTCTTT. This chain joins TRBV11-2 and TRBJ1-1, with TRBD1 matching 7 bases. From germline, CDR1 is SGHAT and CDR2 FQNNGV. V trimming: 4 bases; J trimming: 5 bases; junction bases outside the gene matches: 4. CDR3 length: 13 residues.

The chain combines TRBV6-2 or TRBV6-3 with TRBJ2-3; D not resolved. Germline V gene lookup returns CDR1 MNHEY and CDR2 SVGEGT. The length of the CDR3 is 11 residues. Trimming took 3 bases from V and 7 from J, leaving 5 bases between them. The CDR3 protein is CASSYTNTQYF. In DNA, the CDR3 is TGTGCCAGCAGTTATACCAATACGCAGTATTTT.

This rearrangement joins TRBV30 to TRBJ1-2; D not resolved. Trimming left V 0 bases short and J 2 bases short, with 4 bases between. Per germline, CDR1 GTSNPN and CDR2 SVGIG (reference sequence). This CDR3 region has 12 residues. The CDR3 is CAWSVLNYGYTF. In DNA, the CDR3 is TGTGCCTGGAGTGTTCTAAACTATGGCTACACCTTC.

The chain recombines TRBV12-3 or TRBV12-4 with TRBJ2-3; D uncertain. Trimming removed 5 bases from V and 4 bases from J, with 4 bases in between. CDR3 size: 11 residues. CDR3 DNA sequence: TGTGCCAGCAGTAGATCAGATACGCAGTATTTT. Amino acid sequence: CASSRSDTQYF.

The chain recombines TRBV5-1 with TRBJ2-7; 8 bases match TRBD1. J was trimmed by 0 bases and V by 1 base; bases with no gene match: 6. Germline V gene lookup returns CDR1 SGHRS and CDR2 YFSETQ. CDR3 length: 16 residues. The CDR3 nucleotides are TGCGCCAGCAGCTTGACAGGGGGGCCGAGCTCCTACGAGCAGTACTTC. The encoded protein is CASSLTGGPSSYEQYF.

The chain carries TRBV5-4 and TRBJ2-7; 7 nucleotides match TRBD2. The CDR3 is made up of 14 amino acids. The germline CDR1 and CDR2 sequences are SGHNT and YYREEE (reference sequence). V shed 3 bases and J 6 bases; nucleotides not matched to a gene: 9. CDR3 DNA: TGTGCCAGCAGCTGGGGAAGCCCGGGGGGCGAGCAGTACTTC. Translating it yields CASSWGSPGGEQYF.

The chain combines TRBV7-2 with TRBJ2-3, with D possibly matching TRBD2 (7 bases). CDR1 and CDR2 (germline): SGHTA, FQGNSA. V lost 3 bases and J lost 4, with 14 bases in between. The CDR3 runs 15 residues. The CDR3 DNA reads as TGTGCCAGCAGCTTGGACAGCCTAGCGGCAGATACGCAGTATTTT. Translation gives CASSLDSLAADTQYF.

This chain links TRBV12-3 or TRBV12-4 with TRBJ1-5; D call uncertain. The V and J ends lost 5 bases and 7 bases respectively, with 12 bases between them. The CDR3 consists of 13 residues. CDR3 sequence: CASSPSSEQPQHF. The CDR3 DNA sequence: TGTGCCAGCAGTCCCTCCTCCGAACAGCCCCAGCATTTT.

The J gene is TRBJ2-5, the V gene TRBV30; perhaps TRBD2 as D (6 bases). The CDR3 runs 13 residues. The germline V gene has CDR1 GTSNPN and CDR2 SVGIG (reference sequence). V was clipped by 1 base and J by 2 bases, with 8 bases between them. The CDR3 DNA is TGTGCCTGGAGTGGACTAGATCAAGAGACCCAGTACTTC. It yields the protein CAWSGLDQETQYF.

This sequence joins TRBV9 and TRBJ1-1; maybe TRBD1 (5 bases). From germline, CDR1 is SGDLS and CDR2 YYNGEE. Trimming took off 2 bases at V and 0 bases at J, with 11 bases between the two ends. The CDR3 covers 15 residues. CDR3 DNA sequence: TGTGCCAGCAGCGTGAGCGGGGGAATGAACACTGAAGCTTTCTTT. Translating it yields CASSVSGGMNTEAFF.

V and J are TRBV5-5 and TRBJ1-3; TRBD1 might be the D (5 bases). CDR3 length equals 16 residues. CDR1 and CDR2 (germline): SGHKS, YYEKEE (reference sequence). Trimming cost V 4 bases and J 0 bases, with 14 bases left between them. CDR3 residues: CASSATGDVSGNTIYF. CDR3 nucleotides: TGTGCCAGCAGCGCTACAGGTGATGTCTCTGGAAACACCATATATTTT.

This clone came up a few times. The rearrangement uses TRBV20-1 and TRBJ1-2; no clear D. The germline gives CDR1 DFQATT, CDR2 SNEGSKA (reference sequence). CDR3 length: 11 amino acids. V was trimmed by 0 bases and J by 8 bases, leaving 7 bases between them. CDR3 amino acids: CSARDLVGYTF. Here the CDR3 DNA reads TGCAGTGCTAGAGATCTGGTCGGCTACACCTTC.